This TCR beta chain was obtained from a study of blood T cell repertoires in COVID-19. At the level of the study: Researchers got acute and convalescent COVID-19 samples from the United States, Italy and Spain. The analysed material was cDNA or gDNA that came from T cells, B-cell-depleted T cells, or PBMCs.

As handled by the study authors: Scientists estimated how many nucleated cells there were by amplifying reference gene primers. Assay: immunoSEQ multiplex PCR; the TCRdb copy retains only in-frame clones and omits some. V and J calls and clone size are as listed in that table; D and trimming were resolved from the DNA. Of 140,000 to 150,000 clones listed, over 70% are singletons. With V trimmed by 3 bases and J by 0 bases, 3 bases remained unmatched. CDR1 and CDR2 from the germline V gene are SGHTA and FQGTGA. The CDR3 sequence is 15 residues long. This clonotype originated in a human donor in a cohort sampled during active COVID-19. The chain joins TRBV7-3 to TRBJ2-5, with 8 bases identical to TRBD2. Sequencing was performed on peripheral blood. The CDR3 nucleotides read TGTGCCAGCAGCTTGGGGACTAGTTACCAAGAGACCCAGTACTTC. It translates to CASSLGTSYQETQYF.